Listed below are T cell receptor beta chains from one sample, sequenced in a study of CD8 T cells in ankylosing spondylitis. TCRdb reanalysed the 5' RACE reads using MiXCR and keeps one entry per CDR3 protein. This sample has hundreds of thousands of distinct CDR3 sequences, with 10% to 15% found just once. Source material: blood, either unsorted or a sorted T cell fraction (not recorded which). Source of these receptors: a male donor with ankylosing spondylitis. Both conserved end residues are part of each CDR3. A D gene is named only where the DNA matches it firmly. Rows give clone size only sometimes, using once, few, many, or a class for an expanded clone.

j_call v_call clone_size d_call cdr3_nt cdr3_aa
TRBJ2-5 TRBV20-1 - - TGCAGTGCCTGGGACTTCAGGGTGACCCAGTACTTC CSAWDFRVTQYF
TRBJ2-2 TRBV24-1 many TRBD2 TGTGCCACCGGGGGACTAGCGAAGAACACCGGGGAGCTGTTTTTT CATGGLAKNTGELFF
TRBJ1-4 TRBV4-2 few TRBD1 TGTGCCAGCAGCCATTCACAGGGGGCAACTAATGAAAAACTGTTTTTT CASSHSQGATNEKLFF
TRBJ2-7 TRBV18 - TRBD1 TGTGCCAGCTCAGGAGGACAGGGGTTCGGCGAGCAGTACTTC CASSGGQGFGEQYF
TRBJ2-2 TRBV7-2 - - TGTGCCAGCAGCTTAGATACCGGACAGAACACCGGGGAGCTGTTTTTT CASSLDTGQNTGELFF
TRBJ2-6 TRBV9 many - TGTGCCAGCAGCGAAAGCTCTGGGGCCAACGTCCTGACTTTC CASSESSGANVLTF
TRBJ2-2 TRBV5-1 - TRBD2 TGCGCCAGCAGCCTACTAGCGGGACAGACCGGGGAGCTGTTTTTT CASSLLAGQTGELFF
TRBJ2-3 TRBV9 few - TGTGCCAGCAGCGTAGAGATGAGTTACACAGATACGCAGTATTTT CASSVEMSYTDTQYF
TRBJ2-2 TRBV19 - TRBD2 TGTGCCAGTAGTATGACGCGGGAGGGCACCGGGGAGCTGTTTTTT CASSMTREGTGELFF
TRBJ2-1 TRBV3-1 - - TGTGCCAGCAGCCGCCGGGACCATTCCTACAATGAGCAGTTCTTC CASSRRDHSYNEQFF
TRBJ1-1 TRBV2 - - TGTGCCAAGACGGGGAGGAACACTGAAGCTTTCTTT CAKTGRNTEAFF
TRBJ1-5 TRBV12-3/TRBV12-4 many - TGTGCCAGCAGATTGAGGGGGCCCCAGCATTTT CASRLRGPQHF
TRBJ2-6 TRBV11-2 - TRBD2 TGTGCCAGCAGCTTAGAACTAGCGGGGTCCTCTGGGGCCAACGTCCTGACTTTC CASSLELAGSSGANVLTF
TRBJ1-2 TRBV27 - - TGTGCCAGCAGTTTTAGCGGCAATGGCTACACCTTC CASSFSGNGYTF
TRBJ2-1 TRBV12-3/TRBV12-4 - TRBD2 TGTACCAGCAGTTTGTCGAGGAACCTAGCGGGAGTCTATAATGAGCAGTTCTTC CTSSLSRNLAGVYNEQFF
TRBJ1-5 TRBV4-2 many - TGTGCCAGCAGCCAAGATTTGGTGCAGCCCCAGCATTTT CASSQDLVQPQHF
TRBJ1-5 TRBV24-1 - TRBD1 TGTGCCACCAACGACAGGGGGGATCAGCCCCAGCATTTT CATNDRGDQPQHF
TRBJ2-7 TRBV15 few - TGTGCCACCAGCAGAGATCTAAGGGCCCTCAATGAGCAGTACTTC CATSRDLRALNEQYF
TRBJ2-7 TRBV5-1 - - TGCGCCAGCAGCCCTGACGCCATGGCCGAGCAGTACTTC CASSPDAMAEQYF
TRBJ2-5 TRBV19 - - TGTGCCAGTATGAAGACAGGCGGAGAGACCCAGTACTTC CASMKTGGETQYF
TRBJ1-1 TRBV9 - - TGTGCCAGCAGCGTAGCCGGGTTGGGGGCCCACACTGAAGCTTTCTTT CASSVAGLGAHTEAFF
TRBJ1-3 TRBV3-1 few - TGTGCCAGCAGCCAGGGGACAATTTACTCTGGAAACACCATATATTTT CASSQGTIYSGNTIYF
TRBJ2-3 TRBV29-1 few TRBD2 TGCAGCGTCGGACTAGCGGGGCCGTTGGATACGCAGTATTTT CSVGLAGPLDTQYF
TRBJ2-1 TRBV2 many TRBD2 TGTGCCACCACACTCGGACTAGCGGGACACAATGAGCAGTTCTTC CATTLGLAGHNEQFF
TRBJ2-3 TRBV5-1 few - TGCGCCAGCAGCTTGTTCTCCTCAACCCAATTCACAGATACGCAGTATTTT CASSLFSSTQFTDTQYF
TRBJ2-6 TRBV5-1 - - TGCGCCAGCAGCTTTCTTGATGGGGGCGCTGGGGCCAACGTCCTGACTTTC CASSFLDGGAGANVLTF
TRBJ2-1 TRBV24-1 - - TGTGCCACCAGTGATGCCGGGCCCCTAAACCACAATGAGCAGTTCTTC CATSDAGPLNHNEQFF
TRBJ2-4 TRBV3-1 - - TGTGCCAGCAGCCAAAGGGCAGGTGGGGGAAAAGACGTTCAGTACTTC CASSQRAGGGKDVQYF
TRBJ2-6 TRBV6-1 few - TGTGCCTGTACCTACTCCTCTGGGGCCAACGTCCTGACTTTC CACTYSSGANVLTF
TRBJ2-1 TRBV6-2/TRBV6-3 many - TGTGCCAGCAGTTATCGGACCAATGAGCAGTTCTTC CASSYRTNEQFF
TRBJ1-2 TRBV25-1 few - TGTGCCAGCAGTGAATATCGGGGGTGGGGCTACACCTTC CASSEYRGWGYTF
TRBJ2-1 TRBV20-1 once TRBD2 TGCAGTGGCAACCCTCCGGGACTGGCGGGAGGGCATTGGGATGAGCAGTTCTTC CSGNPPGLAGGHWDEQFF
TRBJ2-5 TRBV10-2 few TRBD1 TGCGCCAGCCGGGAACCAGGGGGACAAGAGACCCAGTACTTC CASREPGGQETQYF
TRBJ1-5 TRBV18 - - TGTGCCAGCTCACTCCTCGGGGTTTATCAGCCCCAGCATTTT CASSLLGVYQPQHF
TRBJ1-2 TRBV12-3/TRBV12-4 many - TGTGCCAGCAGTCCGAGGCTCGGGGGCTACACCTTC CASSPRLGGYTF
TRBJ2-1 TRBV10-3 many - TGTGCCATCAGTGAGTCCGGCGCCAATGAGCATTTCTTC CAISESGANEHFF
TRBJ2-5 TRBV28 few TRBD2 TGTGCCAGCTCAGCGGGGGCCCGAGAACGTGAGACCCAGTACTTC CASSAGARERETQYF
TRBJ2-7 TRBV5-6 few - TGTGCCAGCAGCTTCTCCGCCGCCAACGAGCAGTACTTC CASSFSAANEQYF
TRBJ2-1 TRBV5-1 many TRBD1 TGCGCCAGCAGCTCGGACAGGAATGAGCAGTTCTTC CASSSDRNEQFF
TRBJ1-4 TRBV12-3/TRBV12-4 many - TGTGCCAGCAGCCCCACCGGGAGGAATGAAAAACTGTTTTTT CASSPTGRNEKLFF
TRBJ2-5 TRBV12-3/TRBV12-4 few TRBD2 TGTGCCAGCAGTTCCCTGGAGGGACTAGCGGGAAGAGAGACCCAGTACTTC CASSSLEGLAGRETQYF
TRBJ2-4 TRBV20-1 - - TGCAGTGTTGATAGGATAACTGCTATTCAGTACTTC CSVDRITAIQYF
TRBJ2-1 TRBV20-1 few - TGCAGTGTCAGAGATTTAAATGAGCAGTTCTTC CSVRDLNEQFF
TRBJ2-7 TRBV20-1 many - TGCAGTGCTAGAGCGGGACGGCGATCCTACGAGCAGTACTTC CSARAGRRSYEQYF
TRBJ2-6 TRBV2 - - TGTGCCCTTCCCCGGGACTCTGGGGCCAACGTCCTGACTTTC CALPRDSGANVLTF
TRBJ2-7 TRBV10-1 few - TGCGCCAGCAGTCTCGACATCCTTGGCGAGCAGTACTTC CASSLDILGEQYF
TRBJ1-5 TRBV20-1 few - TGCAGTGCTTTCGGACCCTTAGGCAATCAGCCCCAGCATTTT CSAFGPLGNQPQHF
TRBJ1-1 TRBV4-2 - - TGTGCCAGCAGCCAGTCCGTAGGAGACAGGAGTATGAACACTGAAGCTTTCTTT CASSQSVGDRSMNTEAFF
TRBJ1-1 TRBV11-2 - - TGTGCCAGCAGCGTCCGGGACACCAACACTGAAGCTTTCTTT CASSVRDTNTEAFF
TRBJ2-1 TRBV20-1 few - TGCAGTGCTAGAGATCCAGCGATCTACAATGAGCAGTTCTTC CSARDPAIYNEQFF
TRBJ2-1 TRBV20-1 many TRBD2 TGCAGTGCTGGGGGACTAGCGGGAGACCAGCAGTTCTTC CSAGGLAGDQQFF
TRBJ2-5 TRBV20-1 - - TGCAGTGCTAGAGTTGGGCCTAGCGAAGAGACCCAGTACTTC CSARVGPSEETQYF
TRBJ2-1 TRBV24-1 few TRBD2 TGTGCCACCAGTGAGTGGGATAGCGGGACGAATGAGCAGTTCTTC CATSEWDSGTNEQFF
TRBJ1-3 TRBV20-1 - - TGCAGTGCCCGGCGGAACTCTGGAAACACCATATATTTT CSARRNSGNTIYF
TRBJ1-1 TRBV5-1 - - TGCGCCAGCAGCTTTGAACGGCGGAACACTGAAGCTTTCTTT CASSFERRNTEAFF
TRBJ2-3 TRBV5-1 many - TGCGCCAGCAGCTTGGCCGGAACGAATGGGGATACGCAGTATTTT CASSLAGTNGDTQYF
TRBJ2-1 TRBV15 few - TGTGCCACCAGCGGGATGTACAATGAGCAGTTCTTC CATSGMYNEQFF
TRBJ2-5 TRBV7-9 - - TGTGCCAGCAAAGACAGAGCGCTGGAGACCCAGTACTTC CASKDRALETQYF